The 20 T cell receptor beta chains in this list originate from one sample, sequenced in a study of blood T cells in healthy people across ages. Combining a sample-barcoded 5' primer with a J-beta primer mix, a second PCR ran for 7 to 11 cycles. TCRdb processed the 5' RACE reads anew with MiXCR; each CDR3 protein has one entry. Among under 2,000,000 distinct CDR3 sequences listed, about 50% were seen once. Sequenced: blood. The receptors here all came from a woman aged 40 to 50 in good health.

The gene calls are TRBV7-2 and TRBJ2-1; D unclear. Germline assignment: CDR1 SGHTA and CDR2 FQGNSA. There are 17 residues in the CDR3. Trimming cost V 1 base and J 5 bases, with 18 bases left between them. The CDR3 DNA sequence: TGTGCCAGCAGCTTAGTAGGTCGGACGTTTTTAAACAATGAGCAGTTCTTC. Translation: CASSLVGRTFLNNEQFF.

The chain couples TRBV3-1 to TRBJ1-3; TRBD1 aligns across 7 bases. The V gene end was trimmed by 4 bases and the J gene end by 3 bases; junction bases not matched to a gene: 12. The germline V gene has CDR1 LGHDT and CDR2 YNNKEL (reference sequence). CDR3 length: 17 residues. CDR3 loop: CASSRTTGVDYGNTIYF. The CDR3 DNA reads TGTGCCAGCAGCCGCACCACAGGGGTCGACTATGGAAACACCATATATTTT.

On this clonotype: A junction end diverges from the germline sequence, so it may reflect a read error. This chain joins TRBV20-1 and TRBJ2-1, with TRBD2 as a possible D gene (6 bases). CDR3 length: 14 residues. Looked up from germline, CDR1 is DFQATT and CDR2 is SNEGSKA (reference sequence). The CDR3 is CQLGGTPIRNEQFF. The CDR3 DNA reads as TGTCAATTGGGCGGGACCCCGATCAGGAATGAGCAGTTCTTC.

The chain employs TRBV9 and TRBJ2-2; D uncertain. In germline, CDR1 is SGDLS, CDR2 YYNGEE. This CDR3 region has 10 residues. V lost 9 bases to trimming and J lost 8 bases, with 8 bases between them. Written as DNA, the CDR3 is TGTGCCACTTCGAGGGGGGAGCTGTTTTTT. Protein sequence: CATSRGELFF.

The V call is TRBV7-2, the J call TRBJ2-3; D remains unclear. The CDR3 consists of 14 residues. Germline V CDR1 and CDR2: SGHTA, FQGNSA. V dropped 6 bases and J dropped 6 bases, with 16 bases sitting between them. The CDR3 protein is CASRQRSSLDTQYF. In DNA, the CDR3 is TGTGCCAGCAGGCAAAGGAGCAGTTTGGATACGCAGTATTTT.

The chain joins TRBV24-1 to TRBJ2-5; 8 bases are shared with TRBD2. The germline V gene has CDR1 KGHDR and CDR2 SFDVKD. CDR3 size: 16 residues. The junction had 8 bases not matched to a gene; V was cut back by 4 bases and J by 2 bases. The chain's CDR3 is CATSEAGGGPQETQYF. CDR3 sequence (DNA): TGTGCCACCAGTGAGGCAGGCGGGGGGCCTCAAGAGACCCAGTACTTC.

This clonotype occurred once. This sequence joins TRBV10-3 and TRBJ2-7, with 7 bases identical to TRBD2. This CDR3 is 15 amino acids long. V dropped 4 bases and J dropped 0; count of bases not matched to a gene: 6. Germline V gene sequence: CDR1 ENHRY, CDR2 SYGVKD. The CDR3 DNA follows: TGTGCCATCAGTGTGTCGGGGGGAACCTCCTACGAGCAGTACTTC. Translation: CAISVSGGTSYEQYF.

The CDR3: CAISADNYGYTF. The CDR3 nucleotides are TGTGCCATCAGTGCAGATAACTATGGCTACACCTTC. The chain has TRBV10-3 and TRBJ1-2; no firm D call. CDR3 size: 12 residues. The V and J ends lost 4 bases and 1 base respectively, with 4 bases between them. The germline CDR1 and CDR2 sequences are ENHRY and SYGVKD.

V usage is TRBV5-6 and J usage is TRBJ2-7; tentative D call: TRBD1 (6 bases). Germline CDR1 reads SGHDT; CDR2 reads YYEEEE. V lost 0 bases to trimming and J lost 3 bases, with 16 bases between them. The CDR3 totals 16 residues. The CDR3 reads CASSLDARGPLYEQYF. The CDR3 DNA reads as TGTGCCAGCAGCTTGGACGCCAGGGGACCCCTCTACGAGCAGTACTTC.

The chain joins TRBV28 to TRBJ2-1; TRBD1 might be the D (6 bases). The CDR3 sequence is 15 residues long. The germline V gene has CDR1 MDHEN and CDR2 SYDVKM. The germline V and J ends were trimmed by 7 bases and 9 bases, with 22 bases remaining between them. In DNA, the CDR3 is TGTGCCAGCACCCGGTGGACAAGGGGGAACGGTGAGCAGTTCTTC. Translation gives CASTRWTRGNGEQFF.

This chain connects TRBV7-2 to TRBJ2-3; tentatively, D is TRBD1 or TRBD2 (6 bases each). The CDR3 covers 15 residues. V dropped 10 bases and J dropped 5 bases, with 22 bases sitting between them. Germline CDR1 SGHTA, CDR2 FQGNSA. The CDR3 DNA reads as TGTGCCACCCGTAGAGGGGGAGGATTAGGAGATACGCAGTATTTT. Protein product: CATRRGGGLGDTQYF.

A few counts support this clonotype. V is TRBV7-2 and J is TRBJ2-7, with D tentatively TRBD2 (5 bases). V dropped 5 bases and J dropped 3 bases, with 20 bases sitting between them. CDR3 length: 16 amino acids. Germline loops: CDR1 SGHTA, CDR2 FQGNSA. The CDR3 DNA reads TGTGCCAGCAGCCTCGAGACCGGGATACCAGTCTACGAGCAGTACTTC. Its protein product is CASSLETGIPVYEQYF. The whole variable domain, remainder taken from reference TRBV7-2 and TRBJ2-7, is GAGVSQSPSNKVTEKGKDVELRCDPISGHTALYWYRQSLGQGLEFLIYFQGNSAPDKSGLPSDRFSAERTGGSVSTLTIQRTQQEDSAVYLCASSLETGIPVYEQYFGPGTRLTVT.

Of note for this clonotype: This may come from a read error, since a much larger clone is one base off. The chain is built from TRBV7-2 and TRBJ2-7, with unresolved D. Germline CDR1 SGHTA, CDR2 FQGNSA. CDR3 length equals 12 residues. The CDR3: CVSSLEVYEQYF. The CDR3, as DNA: TGTGTCAGCAGCTTAGAGGTCTACGAGCAGTACTTC.

A word on this clonotype: Germline and junction disagree at one end, which may indicate a read error. J is TRBJ1-2 and V is TRBV18, with TRBD1 matching over 9 bases. Germline loops: CDR1 KGHSH, CDR2 LQKENI. The CDR3 has 17 residues. CDR3 nucleotides: TGTGCCAGCCGGAAGCCGGGACAGGGCGACCCCAACTATGGCTGCACCTTC. Protein sequence: CASRKPGQGDPNYGCTF.

V is TRBV5-5 and J is TRBJ1-5; 7 positions agree with TRBD1. Germline V gene lookup returns CDR1 SGHKS and CDR2 YYEKEE (reference sequence). CDR3 length: 13 amino acids. V was clipped by 9 bases and J by 4 bases; unmatched bases: 7. The CDR3 nucleotides are TGTGCCACCGGACAGGACCCTAATCAGCCCCAGCATTTT. This gives the protein CATGQDPNQPQHF.

The chain combines TRBV13 with TRBJ2-1; 8 nucleotides line up with TRBD2. Germline values: CDR1 PRHDT, CDR2 FYEKMQ (reference sequence). V lost 5 bases to trimming and J lost 6 bases; unmatched junction nucleotides: 6. The CDR3 loop spans 14 amino acids. Here the CDR3 reads CASSNTGGPNEQFF. CDR3 sequence (DNA): TGTGCCAGCAGCAACACGGGGGGGCCCAATGAGCAGTTCTTC. The full variable domain, completed using reference TRBV13 and TRBJ2-1, is AAGVIQSPRHLIKEKRETATLKCYPIPRHDTVYWYQQGPGQDPQFLISFYEKMQSDKGSIPDRFSAQQFSDYHSELNMSSLELGDSALYFCASSNTGGPNEQFFGPGTRLTVL.

V is TRBV4-2 and J is TRBJ1-6; D unresolved. Germline loops: CDR1 LGHNA, CDR2 YNFKEQ. This CDR3 is 15 amino acids long. V was pared by 0 bases and J by 9 bases, with 12 bases between. DNA for the CDR3: TGTGCCAGCAGCCAAGATTTGGAGACCAGTTCACCCCTCCACTTT. Translation gives CASSQDLETSSPLHF.

Remarks on this clonotype: The junction shows a germline mismatch at one end, possibly a read error. The chain recombines TRBV7-2 with TRBJ2-1; TRBD1 might be the D (6 bases). Germline V lookup: CDR1 SGHTA, CDR2 FQGNSA. The CDR3 has 14 residues. CDR3 bases: TGTGCCAGCAGCCCAGGGGAAACCTACAATAAGCAGTTCTTC. It translates to CASSPGETYNKQFF. Looking up the rest from reference TRBV7-2 and TRBJ2-1 gives the full variable domain: GAGVSQSPSNKVTEKGKDVELRCDPISGHTALYWYRQSLGQGLEFLIYFQGNSAPDKSGLPSDRFSAERTGGSVSTLTIQRTQQEDSAVYLCASSPGETYNKQFFGPGTRLTVL.

This clonotype showed up just a few times. This chain connects TRBV4-3 to TRBJ2-5, with a tentative D call TRBD2 (7 bases). V shed 0 bases and J shed 5 bases, with 13 bases lying between them. In germline, CDR1 is LGHNA, CDR2 YSLEER. CDR3 length equals 15 residues. CDR3 sequence: CASSQDGRGGETQYF. DNA for the CDR3: TGCGCCAGCAGCCAAGATGGGAGGGGGGGGGAGACCCAGTACTTC.

The chain recombines TRBV28 with TRBJ2-4; 7 bases are shared with TRBD1. TRBJ2-7 explains the end of the DNA better; the J call may be wrong. The CDR3 runs to 15 residues. Germline-derived CDR1 and CDR2 are MDHEN and SYDVKM. CDR3 amino acids: CASSTGAITPNEQYF. CDR3 bases: TGTGCCAGCAGTACAGGGGCAATCACCCCAAACGAGCAGTACTTC.